The subject of this entry is one TCR beta chain. The repertoire was sequenced with immunoSEQ multiplex PCR; TCRdb's copy has only in-frame clones and lacks some. The sample lists 90,000 to 150,000 clones; just over 70% were seen once. The CDR3 consists of 12 residues. CDR1 and CDR2 (germline): MDHEN, SYDVKM. The V end lost 4 bases, the J end lost 5 bases, and 7 bases lay between the germline ends. The sample is drawn from a study of blood T cell repertoires in COVID-19. The sequencing input was peripheral blood. This clonotype originated in a human donor with acute or convalescent COVID-19. The donor label of this sample is uncertain. The chain employs TRBV28 and TRBJ2-3, with D perhaps matching TRBD2 (6 bases). CDR3 loop: CASSWRGDTQYF. As DNA, the CDR3 is TGTGCCAGCAGTTGGAGGGGAGATACGCAGTATTTT.